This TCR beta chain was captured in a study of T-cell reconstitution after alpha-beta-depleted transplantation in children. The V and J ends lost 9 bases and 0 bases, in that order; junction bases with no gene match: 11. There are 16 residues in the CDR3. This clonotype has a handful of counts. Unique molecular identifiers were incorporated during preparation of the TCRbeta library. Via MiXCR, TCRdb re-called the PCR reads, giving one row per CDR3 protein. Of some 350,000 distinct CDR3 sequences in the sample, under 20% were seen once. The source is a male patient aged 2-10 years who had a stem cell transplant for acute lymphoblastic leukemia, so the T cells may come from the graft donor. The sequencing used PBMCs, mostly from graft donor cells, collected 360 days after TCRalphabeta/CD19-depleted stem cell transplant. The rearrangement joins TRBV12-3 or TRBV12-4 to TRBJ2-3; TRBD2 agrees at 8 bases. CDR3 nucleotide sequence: TGTGCCAGTAGGGCGGGAGGTTTCTCTAGCACAGATACGCAGTATTTT. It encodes CASRAGGFSSTDTQYF.